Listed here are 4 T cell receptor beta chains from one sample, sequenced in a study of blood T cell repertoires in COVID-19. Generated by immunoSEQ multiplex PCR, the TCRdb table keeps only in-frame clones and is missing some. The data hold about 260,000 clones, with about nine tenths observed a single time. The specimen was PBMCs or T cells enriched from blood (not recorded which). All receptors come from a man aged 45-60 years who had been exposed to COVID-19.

Written as DNA, the CDR3 is TGTGCCAGCAGTTACTCGAAGCGCTTTTCTGGAAACACCATATATTTT. Protein sequence: CASSYSKRFSGNTIYF. The rearrangement uses TRBV6-5 and TRBJ1-3; D is ambiguous. V was clipped by 0 bases and J by 1 base, with 10 bases between them. Germline V lookup: CDR1 MNHEY, CDR2 SVGAGI. The CDR3 sequence is 16 residues long.

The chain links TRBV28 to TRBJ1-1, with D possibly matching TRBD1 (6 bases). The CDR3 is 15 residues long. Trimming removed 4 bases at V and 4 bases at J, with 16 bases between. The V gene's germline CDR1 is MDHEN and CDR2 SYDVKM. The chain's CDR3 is CASSSLGGGGTEAFF. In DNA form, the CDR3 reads TGTGCCAGCAGTTCCCTGGGGGGGGGCGGCACTGAAGCTTTCTTT.

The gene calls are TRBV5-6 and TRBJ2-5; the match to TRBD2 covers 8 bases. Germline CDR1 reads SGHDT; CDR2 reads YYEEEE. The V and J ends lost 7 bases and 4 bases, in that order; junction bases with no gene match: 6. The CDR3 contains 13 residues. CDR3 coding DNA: TGTGCCAGCTCTACCGGGAGGGGAGAGACCCAGTACTTC. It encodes CASSTGRGETQYF.

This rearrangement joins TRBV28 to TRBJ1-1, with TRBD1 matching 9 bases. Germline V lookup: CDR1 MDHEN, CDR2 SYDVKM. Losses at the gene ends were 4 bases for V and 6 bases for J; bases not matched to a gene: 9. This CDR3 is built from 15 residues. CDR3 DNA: TGTGCCAGCAGTTCCCCCGGGACAGGGTCCCCTGAAGCTTTCTTT. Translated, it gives CASSSPGTGSPEAFF.